This TCR beta chain derives from a study of blood T cell repertoires in COVID-19. For the study at large: There were acute and convalescent COVID-19 samples, and they came from the United States, Italy and Spain. T cells, B-cell-depleted T cells, or PBMCs supplied cDNA or gDNA.

Trimming removed 6 bases from V and 0 bases from J, with 8 bases in between. The CDR3 contains 13 residues. Germline V gene lookup returns CDR1 MNHEY and CDR2 SMNVEV (reference sequence). Authors' methods: Amplification with reference gene primers provided the estimates of nucleated cell counts. TCRdb's copy holds only in-frame clones and misses some; the assay was immunoSEQ multiplex PCR. Clonal size and the V and J genes are those of that table, whereas D and trimming came from the DNA. The repertoire holds 100,000 to 150,000 clones, 79% seen once, with 30% to 45% in the top ten. This chain links TRBV27 with TRBJ1-1; D not certain. Sequenced: peripheral blood. The sequence was obtained from a man in his forties or fifties with active or convalescent COVID-19. The CDR3 reads CASRLQMNTEAFF. The CDR3 DNA follows: TGTGCCAGCAGACTACAAATGAACACTGAAGCTTTCTTT.